The clone carrying this T cell receptor (beta chain) has ten or more counts. What it binds is unknown. The data were obtained in a study of T cell responses to AZD1222 COVID-19 vaccine. Overall study findings and caveats: The study found Spike-specific TCR breadth and depth rose after two AZD1222 doses.

Profiled with immunoSEQ multiplex PCR; TCRdb holds only in-frame clones, not every one. The repertoire consists of around 120,000 clones, with roughly nine tenths occurring once and the leading ten covering nearly 4.5%. In germline, CDR1 is SNHLY, CDR2 FYNNEI. CDR3 length: 14 amino acids. V gave up 5 bases and J gave up 0 bases, with 11 bases separating them. The input for sequencing was peripheral blood, taken on day 0 of AZD1222 vaccination. V is TRBV2 and J is TRBJ2-7; D may match TRBD1 or TRBD2 (5 bases each). The TCR sequence derives from an adult in good health. The DNA of the CDR3 is TGTGCCAGCAGTCTCGGGGCAGGCTCCTACGAGCAGTACTTC. Protein sequence: CASSLGAGSYEQYF.